Listed below are T cell receptor beta chains from one sample, sequenced in a study of CD8+CD57+ T cells in acquired aplastic anemia. TCRdb recomputed calls from the reads with MiXCR, one row per CDR3 protein. The sample consists of hundreds of thousands of distinct CDR3 sequences, about 80% of them appearing once. The specimen sequenced was sorted CD4+, CD8+, or CD8+CD57+ T cells (not recorded which) from PBMCs. The receptor source for this set is a human donor with aplastic anemia. CDR3s include the opening cysteine and the closing phenylalanine or tryptophan. D genes are given only for firm matches. Only some rows state a clone size, as once, few, many or a class for expanded clones.

- - TRBJ2-5 TRBV9 CASSAPPDGSEETQYF TGTGCCAGCAGTGCACCCCCTGACGGGAGTGAAGAGACCCAGTACTTC
few TRBD1 TRBJ2-2 TRBV24-1 CATSDRDRGDTGELFF TGTGCCACCAGTGATCGAGACAGGGGCGACACCGGGGAGCTGTTTTTT
- TRBD2 TRBJ2-5 TRBV7-9 CASSFPRSGGSDETQYF TGTGCCAGCAGCTTTCCTAGAAGCGGCGGGAGCGATGAGACCCAGTACTTC
- TRBD2 TRBJ2-1 TRBV7-6 CASSSQRSGGTDQQFF TGTGCCAGCAGCTCACAAAGGAGCGGGGGGACCGATCAGCAGTTCTTC
- - TRBJ2-1 TRBV9 CASSLGSDTQYFQFF TGTGCCAGCAGCTTAGGATCAGATACGCAGTATTTTCAGTTCTTC
once - TRBJ2-7 TRBV2 CASNRDRPYEQYF TGTGCCAGCAATCGCGACAGGCCCTACGAGCAGTACTTC
- TRBD1 TRBJ2-7 TRBV7-9 CASRLQGARYF TGTGCCAGCAGACTACAGGGGGCGCGGTACTTC
- - TRBJ2-3 TRBV11-1 CASSSDRLPDTQYF TGTGCCAGCAGCTCAGACAGATTACCCGATACGCAGTATTTT
- TRBD1 TRBJ1-2 TRBV19 CASSPRTGKSDYGYTF TGTGCCAGTAGTCCTCGGACAGGGAAGTCGGACTATGGCTACACCTTC
- - TRBJ1-1 TRBV14 CASSQDSLRTLGTFF TGTGCCAGCAGCCAAGATAGTTTGCGAACTCTCGGGACTTTCTTT